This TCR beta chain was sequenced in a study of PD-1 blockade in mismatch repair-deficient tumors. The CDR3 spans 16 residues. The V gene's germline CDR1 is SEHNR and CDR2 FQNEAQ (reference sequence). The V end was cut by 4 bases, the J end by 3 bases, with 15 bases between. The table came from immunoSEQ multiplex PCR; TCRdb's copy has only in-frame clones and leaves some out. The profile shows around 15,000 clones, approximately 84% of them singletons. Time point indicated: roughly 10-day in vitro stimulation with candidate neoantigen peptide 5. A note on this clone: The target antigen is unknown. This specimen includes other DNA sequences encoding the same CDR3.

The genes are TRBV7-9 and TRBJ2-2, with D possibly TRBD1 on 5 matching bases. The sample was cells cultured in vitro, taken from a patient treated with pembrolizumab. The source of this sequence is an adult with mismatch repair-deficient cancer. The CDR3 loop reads CASSSGQGVHTGELFF. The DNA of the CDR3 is TGTGCCAGCAGCTCAGGGCAGGGCGTTCACACCGGGGAGCTGTTTTTT. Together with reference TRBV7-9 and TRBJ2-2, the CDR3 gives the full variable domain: DTGVSQNPRHKITKRGQNVTFRCDPISEHNRLYWYRQTLGQGPEFLTYFQNEAQLEKSRLLSDRFSAERPKGSFSTLEIQRTEQGDSAMYLCASSSGQGVHTGELFFGEGSRLTVL.